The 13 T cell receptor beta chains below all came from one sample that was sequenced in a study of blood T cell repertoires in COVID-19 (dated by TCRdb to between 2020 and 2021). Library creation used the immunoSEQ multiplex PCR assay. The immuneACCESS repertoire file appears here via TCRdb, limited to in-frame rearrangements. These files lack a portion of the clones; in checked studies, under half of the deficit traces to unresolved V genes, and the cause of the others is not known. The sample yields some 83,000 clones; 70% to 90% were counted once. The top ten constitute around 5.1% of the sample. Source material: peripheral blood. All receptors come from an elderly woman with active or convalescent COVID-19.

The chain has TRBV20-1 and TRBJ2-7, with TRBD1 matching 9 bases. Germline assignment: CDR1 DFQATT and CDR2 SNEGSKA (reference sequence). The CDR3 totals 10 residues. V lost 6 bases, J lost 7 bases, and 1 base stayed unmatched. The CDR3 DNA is TGCAGTGCCGGGACAGGGGAGCAGTACTTC. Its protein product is CSAGTGEQYF.

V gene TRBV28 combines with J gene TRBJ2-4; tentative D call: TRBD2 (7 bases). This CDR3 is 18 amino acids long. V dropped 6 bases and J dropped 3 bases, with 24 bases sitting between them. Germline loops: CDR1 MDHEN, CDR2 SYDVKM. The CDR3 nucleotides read TGTGCCAGCAGAAACAAGGCGGGGGCGAAATTCAGCAAAAACATTCAGTACTTC. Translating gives CASRNKAGAKFSKNIQYF.

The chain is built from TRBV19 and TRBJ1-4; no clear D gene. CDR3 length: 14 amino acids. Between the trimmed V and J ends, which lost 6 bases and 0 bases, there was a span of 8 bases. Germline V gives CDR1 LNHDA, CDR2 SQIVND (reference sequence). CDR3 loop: CASRIEPTNEKLFF. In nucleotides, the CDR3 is TGTGCCAGTAGAATCGAGCCAACTAATGAAAAACTGTTTTTT.

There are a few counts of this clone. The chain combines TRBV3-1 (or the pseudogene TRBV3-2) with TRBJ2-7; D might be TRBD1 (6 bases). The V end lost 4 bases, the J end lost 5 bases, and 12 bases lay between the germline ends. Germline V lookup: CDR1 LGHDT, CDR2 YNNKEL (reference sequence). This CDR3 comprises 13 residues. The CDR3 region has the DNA TGTGCCAGCAGCCTTCGAGGGACACACGAGCAGTACTTC. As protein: CASSLRGTHEQYF.

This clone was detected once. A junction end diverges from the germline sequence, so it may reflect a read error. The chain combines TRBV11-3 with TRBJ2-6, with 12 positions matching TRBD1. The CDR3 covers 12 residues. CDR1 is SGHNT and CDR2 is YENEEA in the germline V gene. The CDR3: CASSTGTGGPAF. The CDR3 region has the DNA TGTGCCAGCAGCACCGGGACAGGGGGCCCGGCTTTC.

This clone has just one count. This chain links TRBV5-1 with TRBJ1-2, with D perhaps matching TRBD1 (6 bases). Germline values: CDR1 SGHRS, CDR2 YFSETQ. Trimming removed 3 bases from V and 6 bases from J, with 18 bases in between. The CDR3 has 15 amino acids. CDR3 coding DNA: TGCGCCAGCAGCTCCGACAGGCCCGGTAGGGATGGCTACACCTTC. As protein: CASSSDRPGRDGYTF.

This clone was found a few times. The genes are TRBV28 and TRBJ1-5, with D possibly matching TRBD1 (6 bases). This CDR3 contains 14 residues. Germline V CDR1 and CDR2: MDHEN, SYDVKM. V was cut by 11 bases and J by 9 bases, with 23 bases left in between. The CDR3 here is CAAKATGLERPQHF. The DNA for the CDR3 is TGTGCCGCCAAGGCGACAGGACTCGAGAGGCCCCAGCATTTT.

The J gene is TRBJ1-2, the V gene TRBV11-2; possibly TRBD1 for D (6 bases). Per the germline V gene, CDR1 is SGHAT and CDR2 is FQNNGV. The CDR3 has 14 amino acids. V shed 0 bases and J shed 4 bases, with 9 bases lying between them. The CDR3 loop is CASSLETGLYGYTF. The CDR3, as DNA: TGTGCCAGCAGCTTAGAGACAGGCCTCTATGGCTACACCTTC.

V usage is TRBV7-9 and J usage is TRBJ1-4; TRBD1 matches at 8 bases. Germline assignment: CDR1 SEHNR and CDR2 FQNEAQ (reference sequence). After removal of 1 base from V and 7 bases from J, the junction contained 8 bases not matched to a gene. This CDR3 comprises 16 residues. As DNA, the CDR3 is TGTGCCAGCAGCTTAGGATGGGGACAGGCCTCTGAAAAACTGTTTTTT. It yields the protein CASSLGWGQASEKLFF.

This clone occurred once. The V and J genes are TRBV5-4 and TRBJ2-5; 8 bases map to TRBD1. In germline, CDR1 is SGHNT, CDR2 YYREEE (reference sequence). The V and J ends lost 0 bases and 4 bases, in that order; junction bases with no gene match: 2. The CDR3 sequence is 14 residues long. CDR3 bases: TGTGCCAGCAGCTTGGGGACAGGGAGAGAGACCCAGTACTTC. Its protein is CASSLGTGRETQYF.

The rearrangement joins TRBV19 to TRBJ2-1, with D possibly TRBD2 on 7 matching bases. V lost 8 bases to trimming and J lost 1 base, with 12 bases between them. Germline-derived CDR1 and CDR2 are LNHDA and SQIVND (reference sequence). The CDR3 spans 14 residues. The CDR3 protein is CASGGRESYNEQFF. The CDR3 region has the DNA TGTGCCAGTGGGGGGCGGGAGTCCTACAATGAGCAGTTCTTC.

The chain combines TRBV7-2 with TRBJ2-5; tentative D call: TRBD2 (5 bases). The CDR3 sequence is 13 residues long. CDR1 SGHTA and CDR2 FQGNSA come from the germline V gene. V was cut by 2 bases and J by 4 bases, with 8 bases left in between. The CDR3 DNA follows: TGTGCCAGCAGCTTAATGGCGGGAGAGACCCAGTACTTC. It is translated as CASSLMAGETQYF.

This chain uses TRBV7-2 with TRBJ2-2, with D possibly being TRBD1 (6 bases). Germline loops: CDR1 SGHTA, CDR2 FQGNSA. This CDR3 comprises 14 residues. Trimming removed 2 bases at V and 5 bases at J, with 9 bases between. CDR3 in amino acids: CASSLRTATGELFF. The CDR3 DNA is TGTGCCAGCAGCTTAAGGACAGCAACCGGGGAGCTGTTTTTT.